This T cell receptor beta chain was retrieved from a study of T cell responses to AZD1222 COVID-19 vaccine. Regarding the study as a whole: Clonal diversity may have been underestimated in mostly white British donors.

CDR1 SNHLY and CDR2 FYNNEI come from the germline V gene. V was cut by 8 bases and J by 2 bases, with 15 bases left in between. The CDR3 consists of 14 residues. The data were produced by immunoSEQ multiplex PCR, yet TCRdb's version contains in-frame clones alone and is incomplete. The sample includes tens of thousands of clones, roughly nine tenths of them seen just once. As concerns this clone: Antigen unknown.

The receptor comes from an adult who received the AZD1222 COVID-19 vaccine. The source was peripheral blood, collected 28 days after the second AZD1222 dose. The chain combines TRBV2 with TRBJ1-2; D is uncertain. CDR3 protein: CASQSVSQNYGYTF. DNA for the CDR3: TGTGCCAGCCAATCAGTCAGCCAAAACTATGGCTACACCTTC.